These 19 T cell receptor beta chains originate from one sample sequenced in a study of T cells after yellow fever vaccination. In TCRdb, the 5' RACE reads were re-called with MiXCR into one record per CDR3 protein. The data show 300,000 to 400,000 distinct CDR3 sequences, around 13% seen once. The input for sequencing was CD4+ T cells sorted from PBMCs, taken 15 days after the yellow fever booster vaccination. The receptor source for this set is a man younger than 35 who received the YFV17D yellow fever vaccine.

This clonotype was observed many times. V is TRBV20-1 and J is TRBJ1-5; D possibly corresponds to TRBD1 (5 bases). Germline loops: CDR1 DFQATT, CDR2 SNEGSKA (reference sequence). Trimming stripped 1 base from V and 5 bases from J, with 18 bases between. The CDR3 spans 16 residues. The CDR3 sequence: CSARVPRGLEDQPQHF. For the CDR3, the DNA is TGCAGTGCTAGAGTTCCACGGGGCCTTGAGGATCAGCCCCAGCATTTT.

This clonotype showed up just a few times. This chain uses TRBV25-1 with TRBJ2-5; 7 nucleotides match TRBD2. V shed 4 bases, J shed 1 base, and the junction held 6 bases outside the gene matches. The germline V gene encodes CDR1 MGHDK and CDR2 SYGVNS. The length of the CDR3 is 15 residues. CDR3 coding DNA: TGTGCCAGCAGTGGGGTTGGGGGGGGCCAAGAGACCCAGTACTTC. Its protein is CASSGVGGGQETQYF.

CDR3 region: CASSPQEDNVLTF. DNA of the CDR3: TGCGCCAGCTCGCCTCAGGAGGACAACGTCCTGACTTTC. The chain joins TRBV5-1 to TRBJ2-6, with D maybe TRBD2 (5 bases). V lost 7 bases and J 9 bases, leaving 14 bases between the germline ends. The germline V gene has CDR1 SGHRS and CDR2 YFSETQ. This CDR3 spans 13 amino acids.

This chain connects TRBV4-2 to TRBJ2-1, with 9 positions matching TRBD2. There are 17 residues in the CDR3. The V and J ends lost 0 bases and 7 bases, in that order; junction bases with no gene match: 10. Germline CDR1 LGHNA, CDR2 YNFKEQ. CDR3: CASSQEPPAGGRNEQFF. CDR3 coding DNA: TGTGCCAGCAGCCAAGAACCCCCGGCGGGGGGGAGGAATGAGCAGTTCTTC.

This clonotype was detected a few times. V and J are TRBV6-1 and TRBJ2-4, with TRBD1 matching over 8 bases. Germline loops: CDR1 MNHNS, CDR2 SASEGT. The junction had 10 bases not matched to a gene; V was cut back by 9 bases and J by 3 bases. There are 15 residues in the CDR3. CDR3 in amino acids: CASRAGQDGKNIQYF. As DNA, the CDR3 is TGTGCCAGTAGGGCGGGACAGGACGGCAAAAACATTCAGTACTTC.

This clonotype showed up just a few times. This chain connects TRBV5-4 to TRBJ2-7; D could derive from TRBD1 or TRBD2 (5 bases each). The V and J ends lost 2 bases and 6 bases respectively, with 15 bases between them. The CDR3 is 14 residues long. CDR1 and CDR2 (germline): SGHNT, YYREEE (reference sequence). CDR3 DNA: TGTGCCAGCAGCTTTGGGGGAGCGTCCGTCGAGCAGTACGTC. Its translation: CASSFGGASVEQYV.

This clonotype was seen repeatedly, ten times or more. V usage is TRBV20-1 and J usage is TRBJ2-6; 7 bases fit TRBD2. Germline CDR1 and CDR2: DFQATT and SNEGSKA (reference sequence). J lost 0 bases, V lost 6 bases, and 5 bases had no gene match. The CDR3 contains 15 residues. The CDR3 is CSALASSSGANVLTF. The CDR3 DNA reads TGCAGTGCACTAGCGTCGAGCTCTGGGGCCAACGTCCTGACTTTC.

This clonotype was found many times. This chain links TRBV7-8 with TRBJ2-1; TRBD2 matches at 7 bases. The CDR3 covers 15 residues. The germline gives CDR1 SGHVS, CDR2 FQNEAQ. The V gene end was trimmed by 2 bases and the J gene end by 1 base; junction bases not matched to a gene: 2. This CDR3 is CASSLQAGSYNEQFF. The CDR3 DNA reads TGTGCCAGCAGCTTACAAGCGGGATCCTACAATGAGCAGTTCTTC.

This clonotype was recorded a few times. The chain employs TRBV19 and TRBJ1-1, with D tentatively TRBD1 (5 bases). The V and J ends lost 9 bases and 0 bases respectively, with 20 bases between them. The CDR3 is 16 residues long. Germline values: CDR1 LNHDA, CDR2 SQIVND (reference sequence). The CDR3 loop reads CASQGRLGLLNTEAFF. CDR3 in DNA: TGTGCCAGCCAGGGAAGATTAGGGCTTTTGAACACTGAAGCTTTCTTT. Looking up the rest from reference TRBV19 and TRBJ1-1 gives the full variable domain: DGGITQSPKYLFRKEGQNVTLSCEQNLNHDAMYWYRQDPGQGLRLIYYSQIVNDFQKGDIAEGYSVSREKKESFPLTVTSAQKNPTAFYLCASQGRLGLLNTEAFFGQGTRLTVV.

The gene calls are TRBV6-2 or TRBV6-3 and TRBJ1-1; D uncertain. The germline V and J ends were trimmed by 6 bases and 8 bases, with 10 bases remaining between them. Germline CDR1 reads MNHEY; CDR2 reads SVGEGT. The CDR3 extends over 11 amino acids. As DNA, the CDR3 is TGTGCCAGCAGCACCAGAGAAGAAGCTTTCTTT. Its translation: CASSTREEAFF.

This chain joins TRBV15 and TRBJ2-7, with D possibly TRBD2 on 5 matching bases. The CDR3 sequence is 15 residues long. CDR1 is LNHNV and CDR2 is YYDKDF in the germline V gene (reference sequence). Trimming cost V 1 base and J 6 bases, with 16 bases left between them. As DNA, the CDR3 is TGTGCCACCAGCAGAGCCCCCGGGGTAAGGAGCGAGCAGTACTTC. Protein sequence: CATSRAPGVRSEQYF.

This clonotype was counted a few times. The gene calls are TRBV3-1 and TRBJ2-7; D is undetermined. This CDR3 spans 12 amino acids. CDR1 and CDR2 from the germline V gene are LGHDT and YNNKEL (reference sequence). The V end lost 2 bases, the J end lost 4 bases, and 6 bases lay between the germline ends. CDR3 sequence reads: CASSQRQYEQYF. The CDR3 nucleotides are TGTGCCAGCAGCCAACGACAATACGAGCAGTACTTC.

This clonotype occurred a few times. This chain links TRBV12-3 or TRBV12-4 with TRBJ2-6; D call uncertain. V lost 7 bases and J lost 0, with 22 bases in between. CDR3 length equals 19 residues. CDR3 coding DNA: TGTGCCAGCACCCTAGGTAGGGCAGCCCTGAACTCTGGGGCCAACGTCCTGACTTTC. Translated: CASTLGRAALNSGANVLTF.

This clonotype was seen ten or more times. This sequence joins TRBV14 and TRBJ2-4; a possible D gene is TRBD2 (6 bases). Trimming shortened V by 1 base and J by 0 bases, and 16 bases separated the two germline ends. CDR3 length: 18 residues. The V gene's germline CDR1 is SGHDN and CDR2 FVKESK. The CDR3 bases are TGTGCCAGCAGCCAAGGAGAAAGCGGGCAGCTAGCCAAAAACATTCAGTACTTC. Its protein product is CASSQGESGQLAKNIQYF. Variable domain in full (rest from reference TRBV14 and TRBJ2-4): EAGVTQFPSHSVIEKGQTVTLRCDPISGHDNLYWYRRVMGKEIKFLLHFVKESKQDESGMPNNRFLAERTGGTYSTLKVQPAELEDSGVYFCASSQGESGQLAKNIQYFGAGTRLSVL.

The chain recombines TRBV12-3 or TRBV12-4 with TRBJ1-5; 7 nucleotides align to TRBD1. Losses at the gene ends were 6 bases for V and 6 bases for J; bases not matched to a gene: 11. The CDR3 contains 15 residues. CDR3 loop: CASSPSLGGGQPQHF. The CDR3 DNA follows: TGTGCCAGCAGCCCTAGTTTAGGGGGCGGTCAGCCCCAGCATTTT.

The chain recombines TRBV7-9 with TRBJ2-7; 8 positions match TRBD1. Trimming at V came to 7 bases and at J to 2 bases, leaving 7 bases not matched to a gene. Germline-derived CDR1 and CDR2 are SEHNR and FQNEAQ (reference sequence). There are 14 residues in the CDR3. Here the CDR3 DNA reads TGTGCCAGCACCCTCGACAGGGGAACCTACGAGCAGTACTTC. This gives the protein CASTLDRGTYEQYF.

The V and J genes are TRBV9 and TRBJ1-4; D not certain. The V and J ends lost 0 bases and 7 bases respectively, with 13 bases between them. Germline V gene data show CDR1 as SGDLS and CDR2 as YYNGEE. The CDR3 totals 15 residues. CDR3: CASSVGASFPEKLFF. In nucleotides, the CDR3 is TGTGCCAGCAGCGTAGGCGCCAGCTTCCCTGAAAAACTGTTTTTT.

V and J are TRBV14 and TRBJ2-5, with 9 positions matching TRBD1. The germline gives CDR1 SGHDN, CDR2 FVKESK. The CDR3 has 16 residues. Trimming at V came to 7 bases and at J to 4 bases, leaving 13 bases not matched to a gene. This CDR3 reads CASKGTGTGTRETQYF. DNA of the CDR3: TGTGCCAGCAAGGGGACCGGGACAGGGACGCGAGAGACCCAGTACTTC.

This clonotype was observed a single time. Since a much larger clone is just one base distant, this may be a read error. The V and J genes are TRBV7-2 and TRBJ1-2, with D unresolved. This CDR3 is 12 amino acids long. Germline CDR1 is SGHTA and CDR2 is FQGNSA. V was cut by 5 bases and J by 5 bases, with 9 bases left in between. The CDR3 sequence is CASSQHPYGYTF. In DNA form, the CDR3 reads TGTGCCAGCAGCCAACATCCATATGGCTACACCTTC.